This is a list of T cell receptor beta chains from one sample in a study of blood T cell repertoires in COVID-19. TCRdb's table, derived via immunoSEQ multiplex PCR, lists solely in-frame clones and lacks some. Of about 80,000 clones in the sample, about 70% were seen once. Sequencing input: peripheral blood. These receptors all come from a man aged 45-65 years with active or convalescent COVID-19. Both conserved end residues are part of each CDR3. Fields, in order: V gene, J gene, clone size, CDR3 protein. Rows give clone size only sometimes, using once, few, many, or a class for an expanded clone.

v_gene: TRBV6-2/TRBV6-3; j_gene: TRBJ2-7; abundance: -; CDR3aa: CASSQGLAGDSYEQYF
v_gene: TRBV30; j_gene: TRBJ1-2; abundance: -; CDR3aa: CAWRAPRGTPGGYGYTF
v_gene: TRBV27; j_gene: TRBJ2-7; abundance: many; CDR3aa: CASSSNTGREQYF
v_gene: TRBV20-1; j_gene: TRBJ1-5; abundance: once; CDR3aa: CSASRGQFYSNQPQHF
v_gene: TRBV4-1; j_gene: TRBJ2-7; abundance: once; CDR3aa: CASSQDSPTGSLYEQYF
v_gene: TRBV6-2/TRBV6-3; j_gene: TRBJ2-1; abundance: -; CDR3aa: CASSYAGRGSYNEQFF
v_gene: TRBV5-1; j_gene: TRBJ2-5; abundance: -; CDR3aa: CASSISGGPIQETQYF
v_gene: TRBV9; j_gene: TRBJ2-1; abundance: -; CDR3aa: CASSVVGRDEQFF
v_gene: TRBV7-2; j_gene: TRBJ2-2; abundance: -; CDR3aa: CASSLVAGGNTGELFF
v_gene: TRBV3-1/TRBV3-2; j_gene: TRBJ2-3; abundance: -; CDR3aa: CASSQGSRDRTQYF
v_gene: TRBV24-1; j_gene: TRBJ2-7; abundance: -; CDR3aa: CAYEGQGVYEQYF
v_gene: TRBV19; j_gene: TRBJ2-6; abundance: -; CDR3aa: CASSTVRDRVTGANVLTF
v_gene: TRBV18; j_gene: TRBJ2-5; abundance: few; CDR3aa: CASSPGEGETQYF
v_gene: TRBV18; j_gene: TRBJ1-2; abundance: -; CDR3aa: CASSPPGTATRLYGYTF
v_gene: TRBV19; j_gene: TRBJ1-1; abundance: -; CDR3aa: CASSIRGGNTEAFF
v_gene: TRBV7-7; j_gene: TRBJ1-1; abundance: -; CDR3aa: CASSLKTPSTEAFF
v_gene: TRBV27; j_gene: TRBJ2-7; abundance: -; CDR3aa: CASSYNRGHEQYF
v_gene: TRBV4-1; j_gene: TRBJ2-3; abundance: -; CDR3aa: CASSQEGGVTQYF
v_gene: TRBV15; j_gene: TRBJ2-3; abundance: -; CDR3aa: CATSRSYLGGGTDTQYF
v_gene: TRBV3-1/TRBV3-2; j_gene: TRBJ1-2; abundance: -; CDR3aa: CASSQKGAGGVYGYTF
v_gene: TRBV5-1; j_gene: TRBJ1-1; abundance: -; CDR3aa: CASGGQDTEAFF
v_gene: TRBV5-6; j_gene: TRBJ2-7; abundance: -; CDR3aa: CASSLGSSGGFGEQYF
v_gene: TRBV7-2; j_gene: TRBJ2-3; abundance: few; CDR3aa: CASSYPGLANTDTQYF
v_gene: TRBV19; j_gene: TRBJ1-5; abundance: many; CDR3aa: CASRPPEGGQPQHF
v_gene: TRBV7-9; j_gene: TRBJ2-7; abundance: -; CDR3aa: CASSLAQDEQYF